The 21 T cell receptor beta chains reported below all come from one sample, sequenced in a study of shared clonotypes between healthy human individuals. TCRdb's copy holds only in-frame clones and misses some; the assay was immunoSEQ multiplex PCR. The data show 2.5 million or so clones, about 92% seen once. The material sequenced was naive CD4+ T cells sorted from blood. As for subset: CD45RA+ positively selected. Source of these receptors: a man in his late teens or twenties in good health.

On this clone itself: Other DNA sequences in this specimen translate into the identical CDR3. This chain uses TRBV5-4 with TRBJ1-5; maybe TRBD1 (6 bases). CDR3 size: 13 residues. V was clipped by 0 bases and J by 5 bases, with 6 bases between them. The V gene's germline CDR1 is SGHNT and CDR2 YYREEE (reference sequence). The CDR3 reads CASSLDRDQPQHF. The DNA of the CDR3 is TGTGCCAGCAGCTTGGACAGGGATCAGCCCCAGCATTTT.

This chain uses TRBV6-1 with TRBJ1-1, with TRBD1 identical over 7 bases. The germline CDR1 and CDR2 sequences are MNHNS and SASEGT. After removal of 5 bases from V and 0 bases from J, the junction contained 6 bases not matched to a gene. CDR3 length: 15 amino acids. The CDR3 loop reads CASSPQGQLNTEAFF. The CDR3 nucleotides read TGTGCCAGCAGTCCCCAGGGACAGTTGAACACTGAAGCTTTCTTT.

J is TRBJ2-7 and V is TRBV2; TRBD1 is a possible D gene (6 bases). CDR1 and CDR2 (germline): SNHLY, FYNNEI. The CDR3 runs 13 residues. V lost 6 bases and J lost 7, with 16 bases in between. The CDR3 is CASRAQSQGEQYF. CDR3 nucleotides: TGTGCCAGCAGGGCTCAGTCCCAGGGGGAGCAGTACTTC.

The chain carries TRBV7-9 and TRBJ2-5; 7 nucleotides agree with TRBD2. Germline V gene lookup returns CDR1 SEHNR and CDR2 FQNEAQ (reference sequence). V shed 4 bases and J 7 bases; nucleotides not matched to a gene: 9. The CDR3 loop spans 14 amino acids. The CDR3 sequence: CASSSGLGGGTQYF. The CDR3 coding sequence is TGTGCCAGCAGCTCAGGACTAGGTGGAGGGACCCAGTACTTC.

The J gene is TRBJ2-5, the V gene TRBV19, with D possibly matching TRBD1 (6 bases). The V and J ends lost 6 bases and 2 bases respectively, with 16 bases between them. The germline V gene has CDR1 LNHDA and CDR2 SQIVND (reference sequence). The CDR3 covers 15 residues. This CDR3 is CASRPTQGPQETQYF. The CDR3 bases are TGTGCCAGTAGGCCGACGCAGGGGCCTCAAGAGACCCAGTACTTC.

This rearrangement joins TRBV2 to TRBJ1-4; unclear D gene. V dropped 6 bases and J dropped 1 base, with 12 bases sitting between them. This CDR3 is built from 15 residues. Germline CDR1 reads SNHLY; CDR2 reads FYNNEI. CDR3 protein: CASSLGPGTNEKLFF. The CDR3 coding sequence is TGTGCCAGCAGCCTTGGACCTGGAACTAATGAAAAACTGTTTTTT.

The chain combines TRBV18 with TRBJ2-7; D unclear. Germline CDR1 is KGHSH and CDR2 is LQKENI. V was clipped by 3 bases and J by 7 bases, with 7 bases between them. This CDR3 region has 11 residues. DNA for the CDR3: TGTGCCAGCTCACCCAAGTGGGAGCAGTACTTC. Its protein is CASSPKWEQYF.

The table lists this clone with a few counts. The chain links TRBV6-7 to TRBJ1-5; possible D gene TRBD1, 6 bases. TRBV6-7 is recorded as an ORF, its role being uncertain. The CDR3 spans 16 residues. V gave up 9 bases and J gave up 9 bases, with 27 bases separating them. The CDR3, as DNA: TGTGCCAGTCTACAAGTGGCCGGGACACCTTTTCGGCCCCAGCATTTT. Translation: CASLQVAGTPFRPQHF.

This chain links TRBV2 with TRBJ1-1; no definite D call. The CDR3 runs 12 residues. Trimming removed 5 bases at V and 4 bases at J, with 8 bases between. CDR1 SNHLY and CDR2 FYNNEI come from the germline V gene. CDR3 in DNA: TGTGCCAGCAGTAGAGAGGCCACTGAAGCTTTCTTT. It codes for CASSREATEAFF. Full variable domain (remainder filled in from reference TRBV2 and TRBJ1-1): EPEVTQTPSHQVTQMGQEVILRCVPISNHLYFYWYRQILGQKVEFLVSFYNNEISEKSEIFDDQFSVERPDGSNFTLKIRSTKLEDSAMYFCASSREATEAFFGQGTRLTVV.

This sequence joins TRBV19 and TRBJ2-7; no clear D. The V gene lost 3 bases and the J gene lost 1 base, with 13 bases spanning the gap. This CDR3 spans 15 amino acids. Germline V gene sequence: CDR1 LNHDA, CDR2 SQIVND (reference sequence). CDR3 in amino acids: CASSMFAWGSYEQYF. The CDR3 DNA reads TGTGCCAGTAGTATGTTCGCATGGGGTTCCTACGAGCAGTACTTC.

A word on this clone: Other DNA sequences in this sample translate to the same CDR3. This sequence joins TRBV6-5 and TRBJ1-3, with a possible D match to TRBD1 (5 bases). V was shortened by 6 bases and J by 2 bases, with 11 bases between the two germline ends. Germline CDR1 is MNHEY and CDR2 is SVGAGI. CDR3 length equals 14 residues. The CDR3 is CASSRGGAGNTIYF. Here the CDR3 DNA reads TGTGCCAGCAGCCGTGGGGGAGCTGGAAACACCATATATTTT.

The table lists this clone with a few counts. The CDR3 sequence: CASSLFPGQLNEKLFF. The CDR3 DNA sequence: TGTGCCAGCAGCTTATTCCCGGGACAGCTCAATGAAAAACTGTTTTTT. The chain couples TRBV7-2 to TRBJ1-4; TRBD1 agrees at 7 bases. V dropped 2 bases and J dropped 5; count of bases not matched to a gene: 8. The CDR3 covers 16 residues. The germline gives CDR1 SGHTA, CDR2 FQGNSA.

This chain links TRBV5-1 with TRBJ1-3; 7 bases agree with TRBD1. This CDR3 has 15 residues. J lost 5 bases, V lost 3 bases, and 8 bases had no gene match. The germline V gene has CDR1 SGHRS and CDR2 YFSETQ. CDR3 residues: CASSSNTGARNTIYF. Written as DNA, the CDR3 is TGCGCCAGCAGCTCGAATACAGGGGCGCGAAACACCATATATTTT.

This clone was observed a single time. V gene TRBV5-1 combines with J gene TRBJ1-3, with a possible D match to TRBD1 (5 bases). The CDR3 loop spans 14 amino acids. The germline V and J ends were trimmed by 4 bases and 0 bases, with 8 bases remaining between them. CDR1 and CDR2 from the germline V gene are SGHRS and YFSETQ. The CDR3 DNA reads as TGCGCCAGCAGCCGGGACTTCTCTGGAAACACCATATATTTT. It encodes CASSRDFSGNTIYF. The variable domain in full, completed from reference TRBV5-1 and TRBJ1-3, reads KAGVTQTPRYLIKTRGQQVTLSCSPISGHRSVSWYQQTPGQGLQFLFEYFSETQRNKGNFPGRFSGRQFSNSRSEMNVSTLELGDSALYLCASSRDFSGNTIYFGEGSWLTVV.

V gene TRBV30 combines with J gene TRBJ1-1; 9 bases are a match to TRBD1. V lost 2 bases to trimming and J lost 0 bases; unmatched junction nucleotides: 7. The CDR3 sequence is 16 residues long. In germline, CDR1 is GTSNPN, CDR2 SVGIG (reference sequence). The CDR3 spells CAWSPTDRGMNTEAFF. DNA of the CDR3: TGTGCCTGGAGTCCGACGGACAGGGGTATGAACACTGAAGCTTTCTTT.

CDR3 DNA sequence: TGTGCCAGCACCAATTCTAAGCAAGGTTCCCACGAGCAGTACTTC. It is translated as CASTNSKQGSHEQYF. This sequence joins TRBV28 and TRBJ2-7; D is uncertain. Trimming shortened V by 7 bases and J by 5 bases, and 21 bases separated the two germline ends. Germline-derived CDR1 and CDR2 are MDHEN and SYDVKM. CDR3 length equals 15 residues.

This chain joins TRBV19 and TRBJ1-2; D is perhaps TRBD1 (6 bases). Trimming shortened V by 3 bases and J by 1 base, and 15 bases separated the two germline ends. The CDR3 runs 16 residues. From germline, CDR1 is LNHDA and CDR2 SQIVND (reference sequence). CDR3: CASSIAAGAYNYGYTF. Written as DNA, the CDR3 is TGTGCCAGTAGTATTGCCGCAGGGGCGTATAACTATGGCTACACCTTC.

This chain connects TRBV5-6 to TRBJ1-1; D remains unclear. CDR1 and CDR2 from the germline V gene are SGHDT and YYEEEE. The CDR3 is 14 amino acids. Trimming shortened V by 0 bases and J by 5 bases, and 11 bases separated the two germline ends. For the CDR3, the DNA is TGTGCCAGCAGCTTGGCCTTCCCGGGAACTGAAGCTTTCTTT. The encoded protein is CASSLAFPGTEAFF.

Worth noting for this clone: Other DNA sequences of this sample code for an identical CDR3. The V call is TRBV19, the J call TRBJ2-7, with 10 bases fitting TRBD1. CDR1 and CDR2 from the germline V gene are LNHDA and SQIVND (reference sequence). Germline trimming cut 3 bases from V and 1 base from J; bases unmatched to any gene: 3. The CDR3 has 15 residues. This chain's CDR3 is CASSMGGQGSYEQYF. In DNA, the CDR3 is TGTGCCAGTAGTATGGGGGGACAGGGGTCCTACGAGCAGTACTTC.

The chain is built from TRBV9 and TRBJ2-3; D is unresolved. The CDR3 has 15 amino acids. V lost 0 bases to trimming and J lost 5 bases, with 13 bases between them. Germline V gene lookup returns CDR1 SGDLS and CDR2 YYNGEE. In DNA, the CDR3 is TGTGCCAGCAGCGTAGTGGGGTCCGGCGGAGATACGCAGTATTTT. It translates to CASSVVGSGGDTQYF.

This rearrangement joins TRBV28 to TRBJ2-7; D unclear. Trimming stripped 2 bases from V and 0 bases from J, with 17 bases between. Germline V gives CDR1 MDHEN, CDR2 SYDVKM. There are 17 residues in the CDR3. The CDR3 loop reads CASSLGGPAPSSYEQYF. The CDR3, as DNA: TGTGCCAGCAGTTTAGGTGGACCGGCCCCCAGCTCCTACGAGCAGTACTTC.